This T cell receptor beta chain was sequenced during a study of blood T cell repertoires in COVID-19. Study at large: The United States, Italy and Spain supplied acute and convalescent COVID-19 samples. Nucleic acid was either cDNA or gDNA, and it came from T cells, B-cell-depleted T cells, or PBMCs.

The germline V gene has CDR1 MNHEY and CDR2 SVGEGT. J gave up 7 bases and V 2 bases, and 4 bases lay outside the gene matches. The CDR3 runs 14 residues. In the authors' methods: How many nucleated cells were present was estimated from reference gene primer amplification. The table came from immunoSEQ multiplex PCR; TCRdb's copy has only in-frame clones and leaves some out. D and trimming come from the DNA, and the V and J calls and clone size come from that table. The repertoire includes about 190,000 clones, approximately 79% of them detected once, and about 18% sits in the top ten. The rearrangement uses TRBV6-2 or TRBV6-3 and TRBJ2-5; the match to TRBD2 covers 10 bases. The TCR comes from a man aged 55 to 70 with active or convalescent COVID-19. The sequencing sample was made of peripheral blood. The CDR3 nucleotides are TGTGCCAGCAGTTACGGGCTAGCGGGAGCGACCCAGTACTTC. Residues: CASSYGLAGATQYF.